This T cell receptor (beta chain) was obtained from a study of T cell responses to AZD1222 COVID-19 vaccine. This table comes from immunoSEQ multiplex PCR, and its TCRdb copy is limited to in-frame clones, with some not included. The repertoire has roughly 150,000 clones, 90% to 95% of them found once; the top ten carry approximately 2%. The V gene's germline CDR1 is KGHSY and CDR2 FQNENV. V was clipped by 3 bases and J by 3 bases; unmatched bases: 3. The CDR3 has 14 amino acids. This chain uses TRBV16 with TRBJ1-1; TRBD1 aligns across 8 bases. The sample in question was peripheral blood, obtained on day 0 of AZD1222 vaccination. The TCR was taken from an adult in good health. The CDR3 coding sequence is TGTGCCAGCAGCCAGGAGGACAGGGACACTGAAGCTTTCTTT. Translating gives CASSQEDRDTEAFF.